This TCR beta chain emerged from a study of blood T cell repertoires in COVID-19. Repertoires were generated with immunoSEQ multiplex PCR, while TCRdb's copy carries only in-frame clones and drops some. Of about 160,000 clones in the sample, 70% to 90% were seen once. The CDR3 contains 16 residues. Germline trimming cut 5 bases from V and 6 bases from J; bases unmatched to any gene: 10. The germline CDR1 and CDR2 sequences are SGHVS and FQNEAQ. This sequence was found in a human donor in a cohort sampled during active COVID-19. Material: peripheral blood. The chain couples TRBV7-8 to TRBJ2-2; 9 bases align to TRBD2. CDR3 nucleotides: TGTGCCAGCAGCACCGGACTAGCGTCCCCCCCCGGGGAGCTGTTTTTT. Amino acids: CASSTGLASPPGELFF.